The T cell receptor beta chain under discussion was sequenced for a study of T cells in Graves' hyperthyroidism and ophthalmopathy. The source material, RNA transcripts, was used to amplify TCR beta CDR3 regions. HTBI primers were employed in a first-round RT-PCR of the TCR CDR3. Each CDR3 protein is one row after TCRdb ran MiXCR on the multiplex PCR reads. The sample gives under 350,000 distinct CDR3 sequences, 18% of which show up once; less than 65% is in the top ten. The junction had 6 bases not matched to a gene; V was cut back by 1 base and J by 5 bases. Germline CDR1 DFQATT, CDR2 SNEGSKA (reference sequence). This CDR3 comprises 15 residues. This clonotype was counted at least ten times. Its antigen remains unidentified. Study-wide points: It was a median about 7.1 months before onset that the model predicted ophthalmopathy.

The sequence derives from a woman aged 50 to 60 with Graves' hyperthyroidism. This chain uses TRBV20-1 with TRBJ2-1; TRBD2 matches at 9 bases. The sample consisted of blood. DNA of the CDR3: TGCAGTGCTAGAGTTCTAGCGGGATTCGACAATGAGCAGTTCTTC. Translation gives CSARVLAGFDNEQFF.